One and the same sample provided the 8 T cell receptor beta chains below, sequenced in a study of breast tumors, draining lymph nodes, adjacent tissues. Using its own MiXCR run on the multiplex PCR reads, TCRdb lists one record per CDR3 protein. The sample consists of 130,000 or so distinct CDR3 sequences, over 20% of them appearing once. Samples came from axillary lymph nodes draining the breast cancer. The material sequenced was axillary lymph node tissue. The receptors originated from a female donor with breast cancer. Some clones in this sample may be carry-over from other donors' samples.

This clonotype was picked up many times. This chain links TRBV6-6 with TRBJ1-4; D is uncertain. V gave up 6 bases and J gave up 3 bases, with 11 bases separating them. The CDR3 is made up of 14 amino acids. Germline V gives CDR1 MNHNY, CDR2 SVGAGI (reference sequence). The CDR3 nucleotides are TGTGCCAGCAGCACACAGACACCTAATGAAAAACTGTTTTTT. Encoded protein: CASSTQTPNEKLFF.

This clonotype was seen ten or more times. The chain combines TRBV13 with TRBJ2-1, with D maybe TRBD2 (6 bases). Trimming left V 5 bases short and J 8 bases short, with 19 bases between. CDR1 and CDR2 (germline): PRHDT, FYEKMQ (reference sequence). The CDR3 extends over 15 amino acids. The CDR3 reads CASSLSWLAKDEQFF. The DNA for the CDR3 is TGTGCCAGCAGCCTAAGTTGGCTAGCGAAGGATGAGCAGTTCTTC.

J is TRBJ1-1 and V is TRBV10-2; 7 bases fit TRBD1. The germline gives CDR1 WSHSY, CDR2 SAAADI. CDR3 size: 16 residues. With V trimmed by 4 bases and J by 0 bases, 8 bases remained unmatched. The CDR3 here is CASSAPQGIMNTEAFF. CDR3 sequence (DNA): TGCGCCAGCAGTGCGCCACAGGGGATAATGAACACTGAAGCTTTCTTT.

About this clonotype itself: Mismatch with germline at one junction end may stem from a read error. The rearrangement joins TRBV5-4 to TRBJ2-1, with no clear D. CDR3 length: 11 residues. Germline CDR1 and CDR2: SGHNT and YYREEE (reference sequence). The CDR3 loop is CASSSSGERFF. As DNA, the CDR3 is TGTGCCAGCAGCTCTTCGGGTGAGCGGTTCTTC. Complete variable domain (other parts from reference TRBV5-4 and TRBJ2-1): ETGVTQSPTHLIKTRGQQVTLRCSSQSGHNTVSWYQQALGQGPQFIFQYYREEENGRGNFPPRFSGLQFPNYSSELNVNALELDDSALYLCASSSSGERFFGPGTRLTVL.

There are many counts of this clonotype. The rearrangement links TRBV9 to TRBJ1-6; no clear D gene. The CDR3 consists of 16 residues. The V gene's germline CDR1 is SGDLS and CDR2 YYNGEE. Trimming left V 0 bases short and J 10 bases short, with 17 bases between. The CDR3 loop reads CASSVALSANDSPLHF. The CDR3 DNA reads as TGTGCCAGCAGCGTAGCATTGTCGGCCAATGACTCACCCCTCCACTTT. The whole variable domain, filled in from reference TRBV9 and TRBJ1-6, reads DSGVTQTPKHLITATGQRVTLRCSPRSGDLSVYWYQQSLDQGLQFLIQYYNGEERAKGNILERFSAQQFPDLHSELNLSSLELGDSALYFCASSVALSANDSPLHFGNGTRLTVT.

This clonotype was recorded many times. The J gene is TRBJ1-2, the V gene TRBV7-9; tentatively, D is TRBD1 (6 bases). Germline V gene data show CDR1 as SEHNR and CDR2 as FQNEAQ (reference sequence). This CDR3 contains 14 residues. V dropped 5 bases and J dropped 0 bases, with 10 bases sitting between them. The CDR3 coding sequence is TGTGCCAGCAGCCCAGGGACAACTAACTATGGCTACACCTTC. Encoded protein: CASSPGTTNYGYTF.

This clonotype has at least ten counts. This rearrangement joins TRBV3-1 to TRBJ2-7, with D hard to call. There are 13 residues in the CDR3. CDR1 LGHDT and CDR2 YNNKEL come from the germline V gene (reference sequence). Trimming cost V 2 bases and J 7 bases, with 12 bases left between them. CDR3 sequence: CASSQMLSAEQYF. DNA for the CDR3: TGTGCCAGCAGCCAAATGTTAAGTGCAGAGCAGTACTTC.

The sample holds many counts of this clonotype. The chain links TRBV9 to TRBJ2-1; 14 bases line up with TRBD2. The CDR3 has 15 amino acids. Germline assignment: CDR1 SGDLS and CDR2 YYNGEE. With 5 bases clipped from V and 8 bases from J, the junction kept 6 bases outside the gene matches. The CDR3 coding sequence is TGTGCCAGCAGACAAGGGACTAGCGGGAGTGATGAGCAGTTCTTC. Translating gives CASRQGTSGSDEQFF.